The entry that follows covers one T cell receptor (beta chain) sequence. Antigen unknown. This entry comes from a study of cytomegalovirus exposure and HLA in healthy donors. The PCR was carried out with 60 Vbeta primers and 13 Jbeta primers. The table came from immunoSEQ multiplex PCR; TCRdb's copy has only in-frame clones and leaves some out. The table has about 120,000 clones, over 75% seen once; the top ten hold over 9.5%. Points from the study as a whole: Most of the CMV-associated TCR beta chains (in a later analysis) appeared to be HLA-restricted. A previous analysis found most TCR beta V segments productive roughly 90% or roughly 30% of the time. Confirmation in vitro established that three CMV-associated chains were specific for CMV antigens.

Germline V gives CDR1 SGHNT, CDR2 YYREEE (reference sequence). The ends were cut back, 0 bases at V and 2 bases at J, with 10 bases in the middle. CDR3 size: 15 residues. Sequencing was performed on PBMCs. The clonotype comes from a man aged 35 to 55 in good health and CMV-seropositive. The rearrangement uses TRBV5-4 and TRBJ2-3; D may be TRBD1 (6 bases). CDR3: CASSLAWGPTDTQYF. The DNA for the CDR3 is TGTGCCAGCAGCTTGGCTTGGGGGCCCACAGATACGCAGTATTTT.